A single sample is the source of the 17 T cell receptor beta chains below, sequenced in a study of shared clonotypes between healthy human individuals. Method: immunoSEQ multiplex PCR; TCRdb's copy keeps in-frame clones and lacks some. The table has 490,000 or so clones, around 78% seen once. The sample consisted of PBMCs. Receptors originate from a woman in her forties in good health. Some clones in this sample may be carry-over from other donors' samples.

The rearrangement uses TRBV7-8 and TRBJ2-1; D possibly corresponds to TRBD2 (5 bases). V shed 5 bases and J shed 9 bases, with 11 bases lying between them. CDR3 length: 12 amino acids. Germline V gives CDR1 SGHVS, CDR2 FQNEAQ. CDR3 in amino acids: CASSLDGGEQFF. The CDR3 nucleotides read TGTGCCAGCAGCCTCGACGGAGGTGAGCAGTTCTTC.

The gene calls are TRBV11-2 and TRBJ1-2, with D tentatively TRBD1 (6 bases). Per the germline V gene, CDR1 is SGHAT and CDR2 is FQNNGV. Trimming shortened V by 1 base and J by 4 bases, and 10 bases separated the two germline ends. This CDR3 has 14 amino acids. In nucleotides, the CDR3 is TGTGCCAGCAGCTTAGGGGGGCTGATCTATGGCTACACCTTC. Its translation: CASSLGGLIYGYTF.

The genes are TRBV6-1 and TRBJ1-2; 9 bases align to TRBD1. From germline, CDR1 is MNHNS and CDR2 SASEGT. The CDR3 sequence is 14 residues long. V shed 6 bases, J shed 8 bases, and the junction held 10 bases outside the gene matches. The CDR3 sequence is CASRASGTGIGYTF. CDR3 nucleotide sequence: TGTGCCAGCAGAGCGAGCGGGACAGGGATCGGCTACACCTTC.

The CDR3 sequence: CARPHGGPTEAFF. DNA of the CDR3: TGCGCCAGGCCGCACGGGGGGCCCACTGAAGCTTTCTTT. This chain links TRBV10-2 with TRBJ1-1, with D possibly TRBD1 on 6 matching bases. The CDR3 consists of 13 residues. V was pared by 9 bases and J by 4 bases, with 15 bases between. Germline CDR1 reads WSHSY; CDR2 reads SAAADI.

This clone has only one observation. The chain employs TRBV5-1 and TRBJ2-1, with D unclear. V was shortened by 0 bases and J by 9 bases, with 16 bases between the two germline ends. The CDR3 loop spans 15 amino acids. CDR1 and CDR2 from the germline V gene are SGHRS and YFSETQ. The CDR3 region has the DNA TGCGCCAGCAGCTTGGCGGTCGCGATATTAGGTGAGCAGTTCTTC. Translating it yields CASSLAVAILGEQFF. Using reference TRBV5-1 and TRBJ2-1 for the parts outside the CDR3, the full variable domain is KAGVTQTPRYLIKTRGQQVTLSCSPISGHRSVSWYQQTPGQGLQFLFEYFSETQRNKGNFPGRFSGRQFSNSRSEMNVSTLELGDSALYLCASSLAVAILGEQFFGPGTRLTVL.

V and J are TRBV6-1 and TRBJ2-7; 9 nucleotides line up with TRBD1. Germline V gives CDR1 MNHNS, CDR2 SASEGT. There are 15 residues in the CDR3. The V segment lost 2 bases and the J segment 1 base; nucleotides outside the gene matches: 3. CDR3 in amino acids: CASSERGTGSYEQYF. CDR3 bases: TGTGCCAGCAGTGAAAGAGGGACAGGGTCCTACGAGCAGTACTTC.

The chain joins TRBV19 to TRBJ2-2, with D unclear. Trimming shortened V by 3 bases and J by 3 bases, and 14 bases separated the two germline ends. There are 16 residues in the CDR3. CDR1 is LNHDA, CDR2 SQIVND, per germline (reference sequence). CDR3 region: CASSMGWDTHTGELFF. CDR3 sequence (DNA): TGTGCCAGTAGTATGGGGTGGGATACGCACACCGGGGAGCTGTTTTTT.

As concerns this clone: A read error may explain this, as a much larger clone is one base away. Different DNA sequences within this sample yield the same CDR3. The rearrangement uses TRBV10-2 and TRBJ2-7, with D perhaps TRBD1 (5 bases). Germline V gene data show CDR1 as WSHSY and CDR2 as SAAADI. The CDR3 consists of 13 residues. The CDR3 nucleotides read TGCGCCGGCAGAATTAGGACAAACTACGAGCAGTACTTC. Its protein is CAGRIRTNYEQYF.

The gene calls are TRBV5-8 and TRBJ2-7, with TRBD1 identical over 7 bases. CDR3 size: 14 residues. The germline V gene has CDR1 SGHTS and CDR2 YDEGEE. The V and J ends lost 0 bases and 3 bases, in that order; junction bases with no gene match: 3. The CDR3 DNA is TGTGCCAGCAGCTTGGGGGGACAGATCTACGAGCAGTACTTC. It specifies CASSLGGQIYEQYF. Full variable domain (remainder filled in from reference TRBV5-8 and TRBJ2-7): EAGVTQSPTHLIKTRGQQATLRCSPISGHTSVYWYQQALGLGLQFLLWYDEGEERNRGNFPPRFSGRQFPNYSSELNVNALELEDSALYLCASSLGGQIYEQYFGPGTRLTVT.

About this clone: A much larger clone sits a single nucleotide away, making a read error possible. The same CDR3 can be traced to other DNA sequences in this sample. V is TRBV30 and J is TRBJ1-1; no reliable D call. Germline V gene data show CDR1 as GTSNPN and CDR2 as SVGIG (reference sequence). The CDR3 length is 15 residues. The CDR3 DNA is TGTGCCTGGAGTGTACTACCAGACCAGAACACTGAAGCTTTCTTC. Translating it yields CAWSVLPDQNTEAFF.

The CDR3 loop reads CASSQTSPDTGELFF. The CDR3 coding sequence is TGTGCCAGCAGTCAAACCTCCCCTGACACCGGGGAGCTGTTTTTT. V and J are TRBV6-6 and TRBJ2-2; D remains ambiguous. In germline, CDR1 is MNHNY, CDR2 SVGAGI (reference sequence). The V and J ends lost 5 bases and 3 bases respectively, with 13 bases between them. The CDR3 spans 15 residues.

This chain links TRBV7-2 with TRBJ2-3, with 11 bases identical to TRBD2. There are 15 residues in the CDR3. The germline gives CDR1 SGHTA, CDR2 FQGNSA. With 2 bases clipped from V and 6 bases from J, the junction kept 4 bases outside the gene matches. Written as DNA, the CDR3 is TGTGCCAGCAGCTTAACTAGCGGGAGTGTGGATACGCAGTATTTT. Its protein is CASSLTSGSVDTQYF.

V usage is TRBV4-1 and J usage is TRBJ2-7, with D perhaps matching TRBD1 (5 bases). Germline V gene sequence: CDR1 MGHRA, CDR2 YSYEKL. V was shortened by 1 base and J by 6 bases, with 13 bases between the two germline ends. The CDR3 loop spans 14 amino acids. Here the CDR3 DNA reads TGCGCCAGCAGCCAAGGACAGCCTAACAGCGAGCAGTACTTC. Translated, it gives CASSQGQPNSEQYF.

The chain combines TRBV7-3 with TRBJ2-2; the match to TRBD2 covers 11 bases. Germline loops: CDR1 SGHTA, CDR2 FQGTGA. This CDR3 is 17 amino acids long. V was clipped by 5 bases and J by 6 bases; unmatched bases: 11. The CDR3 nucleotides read TGTGCCAGCAGCCCACTCTCGGCTAGCGGGAGGCCCGGGGAGCTGTTTTTT. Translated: CASSPLSASGRPGELFF. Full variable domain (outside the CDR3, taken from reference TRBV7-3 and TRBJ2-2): GAGVSQTPSNKVTEKGKYVELRCDPISGHTALYWYRQSLGQGPEFLIYFQGTGAADDSGLPNDRFFAVRPEGSVSTLKIQRTERGDSAVYLCASSPLSASGRPGELFFGEGSRLTVL.

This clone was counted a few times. The CDR3 loop reads CASSLATDYYEQYF. The CDR3 region has the DNA TGTGCCAGCAGCTTAGCTACAGATTACTACGAGCAGTACTTC. The V gene is TRBV11-1, the J gene TRBJ2-7; D is uncertain. V lost 0 bases to trimming and J lost 3 bases, with 9 bases between them. This CDR3 is built from 14 residues. The germline V gene has CDR1 SGHAT and CDR2 FQDESV (reference sequence).

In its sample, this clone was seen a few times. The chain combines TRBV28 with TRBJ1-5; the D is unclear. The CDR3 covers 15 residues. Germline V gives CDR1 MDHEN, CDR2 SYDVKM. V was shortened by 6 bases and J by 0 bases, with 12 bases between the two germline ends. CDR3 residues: CASRAGPVSNQPQHF. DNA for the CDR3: TGTGCCAGCAGGGCAGGCCCGGTTAGCAATCAGCCCCAGCATTTT.

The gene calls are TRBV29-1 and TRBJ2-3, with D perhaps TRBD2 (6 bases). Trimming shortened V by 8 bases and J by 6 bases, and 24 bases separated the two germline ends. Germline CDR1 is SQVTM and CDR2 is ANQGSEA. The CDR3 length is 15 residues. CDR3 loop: CSLGASQGGTDTQYF. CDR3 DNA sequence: TGCAGCCTAGGGGCCAGTCAGGGAGGTACGGATACGCAGTATTTT.